Presented here are 27 T cell receptor beta chains from one specimen sequenced in a study of blood T cell repertoires in COVID-19. Sequencing was performed with immunoSEQ multiplex PCR; in TCRdb, only in-frame clones are kept and a portion is missing. The sample lists 200,000 to 250,000 clones, around 88% occurring once. Material for sequencing was peripheral blood. These receptors all come from a man aged 45-60 years with active or convalescent COVID-19.

There are a few counts of this clone. The chain combines TRBV27 with TRBJ1-5, with 9 nucleotides matching TRBD1. The germline V gene encodes CDR1 MNHEY and CDR2 SMNVEV (reference sequence). The CDR3 runs to 15 residues. V lost 4 bases and J lost 9; bases outside the gene matches: 10. The CDR3 coding sequence is TGTGCCAGCAGTTCATTAGGGACAGGGAATTCGCCCCAGCATTTT. This encodes CASSSLGTGNSPQHF.

V is TRBV12-5 and J is TRBJ1-5; tentatively, D is TRBD1 (5 bases). This CDR3 has 14 residues. The germline V gene encodes CDR1 LGHNT and CDR2 FRNRAP. Trimming removed 6 bases at V and 6 bases at J, with 15 bases between. CDR3 coding DNA: TGTGCTAGTGGAACCGCAGGGTTAAGTCAGCCCCAGCATTTT. Residues: CASGTAGLSQPQHF.

In this sample, this clone turned up a few times. The gene calls are TRBV30 and TRBJ1-3; D remains unclear. Germline V gene sequence: CDR1 GTSNPN, CDR2 SVGIG (reference sequence). This CDR3 contains 13 residues. CDR3: CVGSRESRNTIYF. The CDR3 DNA reads as TGTGTCGGGAGCCGCGAGTCCCGGAACACCATATATTTT.

This chain uses TRBV7-2 with TRBJ2-4, with D maybe TRBD1 (5 bases). Germline CDR1 is SGHTA and CDR2 is FQGNSA. The CDR3 covers 16 residues. V dropped 1 base and J dropped 0 bases, with 10 bases sitting between them. CDR3 in DNA: TGTGCCAGCAGCTTAGTGCCAGGGTCAGCCAAAAACATTCAGTACTTC. Translation: CASSLVPGSAKNIQYF.

The chain employs TRBV19 and TRBJ1-6; tentative D call: TRBD1 (6 bases). Germline V CDR1 and CDR2: LNHDA, SQIVND (reference sequence). V was trimmed by 3 bases and J by 4 bases, leaving 13 bases between them. CDR3 length equals 16 residues. The CDR3 region is CASSMSGQLYNSPLHF. The CDR3 nucleotides read TGTGCCAGTAGTATGTCAGGACAGTTATATAATTCACCCCTCCACTTT.

In this sample, this clone turned up many times. This chain connects TRBV28 to TRBJ1-1, with D uncertain. The CDR3 has 13 amino acids. The germline V and J ends were trimmed by 4 bases and 1 base, with 7 bases remaining between them. The germline V gene encodes CDR1 MDHEN and CDR2 SYDVKM. CDR3 loop: CASSYKRNTEAFF. The DNA for the CDR3 is TGTGCCAGCAGTTATAAGCGGAACACTGAAGCTTTCTTT.

The chain joins TRBV5-5 to TRBJ1-1; D is uncertain. CDR1 and CDR2 from the germline V gene are SGHKS and YYEKEE (reference sequence). The length of the CDR3 is 14 residues. Trimming took off 2 bases at V and 1 base at J, with 9 bases between the two ends. CDR3 sequence (DNA): TGTGCCAGCAGCTTTTTCGAGGGGAACACTGAAGCTTTCTTT. Translation gives CASSFFEGNTEAFF.

The chain uses TRBV7-2 and TRBJ1-4, with 7 bases matching TRBD1. Germline V gene data show CDR1 as SGHTA and CDR2 as FQGNSA. The CDR3 has 14 amino acids. Trimming at V came to 3 bases and at J to 7 bases, leaving 5 bases not matched to a gene. CDR3 sequence (DNA): TGTGCCAGCAGCTTTCCGACAGGGAGTGAAAAACTGTTTTTT. Protein product: CASSFPTGSEKLFF.

This clone has only a few counts. DNA of the CDR3: TGTGCCTGGAGTCCCACGGGACAGGGCCGTAGGAGCTCCTACGAGCAGTACTTC. Translation: CAWSPTGQGRRSSYEQYF. The V call is TRBV30, the J call TRBJ2-7, with 9 bases identical to TRBD1. CDR1 is GTSNPN and CDR2 is SVGIG in the germline V gene (reference sequence). This CDR3 has 18 residues. Losses at the gene ends were 2 bases for V and 0 bases for J; bases not matched to a gene: 14.

This sequence joins TRBV6-5 and TRBJ1-1; TRBD1 agrees at 12 bases. After removal of 6 bases from V and 6 bases from J, the junction contained 5 bases not matched to a gene. The CDR3 runs to 14 residues. Germline values: CDR1 MNHEY, CDR2 SVGAGI. CDR3 DNA: TGTGCCAGCAGACACCGGGACAGGGGGCCTGAAGCTTTCTTT. The encoded protein is CASRHRDRGPEAFF.

The J gene is TRBJ1-1, the V gene TRBV5-6, with 7 bases fitting TRBD1. There are 16 residues in the CDR3. V lost 4 bases to trimming and J lost 2 bases; unmatched junction nucleotides: 11. The V gene's germline CDR1 is SGHDT and CDR2 YYEEEE. The CDR3 region has the DNA TGTGCCAGCAGCCAACTTGGGACAGATGCCAACACTGAAGCTTTCTTT. It codes for CASSQLGTDANTEAFF.

The genes are TRBV9 and TRBJ2-3; D is possibly TRBD2 (6 bases). The germline gives CDR1 SGDLS, CDR2 YYNGEE. The V end lost 3 bases, the J end lost 2 bases, and 13 bases lay between the germline ends. CDR3 length: 15 amino acids. As DNA, the CDR3 is TGTGCCAGCAGCGCGGAGGGACTTGACACAGATACGCAGTATTTT. This sequence encodes CASSAEGLDTDTQYF.

The chain recombines TRBV28 with TRBJ1-2; maybe TRBD1 (6 bases). The V and J ends lost 6 bases and 8 bases respectively, with 13 bases between them. This CDR3 has 12 residues. Germline CDR1 is MDHEN and CDR2 is SYDVKM. The CDR3 is CASRGGLQGYTF. The CDR3, as DNA: TGTGCCAGCAGGGGGGGGCTCCAGGGCTACACCTTC.

This clone was recorded a few times. The genes are TRBV6-5 and TRBJ1-1, with TRBD1 as a possible D gene (6 bases). This CDR3 region has 15 residues. The germline V and J ends were trimmed by 6 bases and 1 base, with 15 bases remaining between them. Germline V gives CDR1 MNHEY, CDR2 SVGAGI. The CDR3 DNA reads TGTGCCAGCAGCCTTCGGGGGGCCGAGAACACTGAAGCTTTCTTT. Its protein is CASSLRGAENTEAFF.

The chain has TRBV7-8 and TRBJ1-2; unclear D gene. Trimming pared 0 bases from V and 6 bases from J, leaving 17 bases between. This CDR3 spans 16 amino acids. Looked up from germline, CDR1 is SGHVS and CDR2 is FQNEAQ. The DNA of the CDR3 is TGTGCCAGCAGCTTAGCATCCATGGGGAGGAGGAATGGCTACACCTTC. This translates into CASSLASMGRRNGYTF.

The chain joins TRBV18 to TRBJ2-7, with 11 bases identical to TRBD2. The V and J ends lost 3 bases and 3 bases, in that order; junction bases with no gene match: 4. This CDR3 spans 15 amino acids. CDR1 and CDR2 (germline): KGHSH, LQKENI. In DNA, the CDR3 is TGTGCCAGCTCACCTCTAGCGGGAGGAAGCTACGAGCAGTACTTC. Its translation: CASSPLAGGSYEQYF.

The chain carries TRBV9 and TRBJ2-1, with D possibly matching TRBD2 (6 bases). Germline V gene sequence: CDR1 SGDLS, CDR2 YYNGEE. The V end was cut by 0 bases, the J end by 1 base, with 14 bases between. The CDR3 is 17 residues long. The CDR3 loop is CASSVGGGPVSYNEQFF. CDR3 sequence (DNA): TGTGCCAGCAGCGTAGGCGGAGGGCCTGTGTCCTACAATGAGCAGTTCTTC.

This sequence joins TRBV7-3 and TRBJ2-3; TRBD2 agrees at 14 bases. The CDR3 totals 19 residues. Looked up from germline, CDR1 is SGHTA and CDR2 is FQGTGA. V dropped 1 base and J dropped 6; count of bases not matched to a gene: 12. For the CDR3, the DNA is TGTGCCAGCAGCTTAAGAGGGACTAGCGGGAGTAAGGAGTGGGATACGCAGTATTTT. It codes for CASSLRGTSGSKEWDTQYF. Full variable domain (rest looked up from reference TRBV7-3 and TRBJ2-3): GAGVSQTPSNKVTEKGKYVELRCDPISGHTALYWYRQSLGQGPEFLIYFQGTGAADDSGLPNDRFFAVRPEGSVSTLKIQRTERGDSAVYLCASSLRGTSGSKEWDTQYFGPGTRLTVL.

The genes are TRBV30 and TRBJ1-3; 7 bases match TRBD1. This CDR3 has 14 amino acids. Looked up from germline, CDR1 is GTSNPN and CDR2 is SVGIG (reference sequence). The V segment lost 7 bases and the J segment 0 bases; nucleotides outside the gene matches: 6. The CDR3 here is CAYSTGFSGNTIYF. The CDR3 nucleotides read TGTGCCTATTCGACAGGGTTCTCTGGAAACACCATATATTTT.

V usage is TRBV28 and J usage is TRBJ1-1; D unresolved. CDR3 size: 13 residues. Germline lookup yields CDR1 MDHEN and CDR2 SYDVKM. V shed 9 bases and J shed 0 bases, with 11 bases lying between them. This CDR3 reads CASLQIMNTEAFF. CDR3 bases: TGTGCCAGTCTCCAGATAATGAACACTGAAGCTTTCTTT.

The CDR3: CASSQGGGEQPQHF. Written as DNA, the CDR3 is TGTGCCAGCAGCCAAGGCGGAGGGGAGCAGCCCCAGCATTTT. The chain uses TRBV3-1 (or the pseudogene TRBV3-2) and TRBJ1-5; D might be TRBD1 (5 bases). CDR1 and CDR2 from the germline V gene are LGHDT and YNNKEL (reference sequence). Trimming took 1 base from V and 7 from J, leaving 11 bases between them. The CDR3 length is 14 residues.

The chain has TRBV24-1 and TRBJ2-1; 7 bases align to TRBD2. V was clipped by 3 bases and J by 9 bases; unmatched bases: 7. This CDR3 is built from 14 residues. The germline V gene has CDR1 KGHDR and CDR2 SFDVKD. The CDR3 sequence is CATSDQTTGGEQFF. The CDR3 bases are TGTGCCACCAGTGATCAAACGACGGGGGGTGAGCAGTTCTTC.

The V and J genes are TRBV6-2 or TRBV6-3 and TRBJ1-2; D is unclear. Germline-derived CDR1 and CDR2 are MNHEY and SVGEGT. The CDR3 is 15 amino acids. V lost 0 bases and J lost 5, with 13 bases in between. The DNA for the CDR3 is TGTGCCAGCAGTTACTCGAGGAACTCCGGTTATGGCTACACCTTC. It translates to CASSYSRNSGYGYTF.

V is TRBV4-1 and J is TRBJ2-7; 10 bases are a match to TRBD2. The CDR3 sequence is 15 residues long. The V and J ends lost 3 bases and 2 bases, in that order; junction bases with no gene match: 4. Germline lookup yields CDR1 MGHRA and CDR2 YSYEKL. Here the CDR3 reads CASSHGLAETYEQYF. In nucleotides, the CDR3 is TGCGCCAGCAGCCACGGACTAGCGGAAACCTACGAGCAGTACTTC.

The chain carries TRBV6-5 and TRBJ1-1, with no clear D. The CDR3 totals 14 residues. Trimming shortened V by 2 bases and J by 0 bases, and 7 bases separated the two germline ends. Germline V lookup: CDR1 MNHEY, CDR2 SVGAGI. This CDR3 reads CASSYGSLNTEAFF. CDR3 nucleotides: TGTGCCAGCAGTTACGGGAGCTTGAACACTGAAGCTTTCTTT.

In this sample, this clone turned up many times. The CDR3 nucleotides read TGTGCCAGCAGCTTGGAAAGGGGAAGCTCTGGGGCCAACGTCCTGACTTTC. This encodes CASSLERGSSGANVLTF. This chain links TRBV5-4 with TRBJ2-6, with D possibly matching TRBD1 (5 bases). CDR1 is SGHNT and CDR2 is YYREEE in the germline V gene (reference sequence). The CDR3 has 17 residues. The V end lost 0 bases, the J end lost 0 bases, and 10 bases lay between the germline ends.

The V call is TRBV5-1, the J call TRBJ2-7; D perhaps matches TRBD2 (6 bases). This CDR3 has 13 amino acids. CDR1 is SGHRS and CDR2 is YFSETQ in the germline V gene. V was shortened by 1 base and J by 6 bases, with 11 bases between the two germline ends. CDR3 sequence reads: CASSLFLGGEQYF. CDR3 sequence (DNA): TGCGCCAGCAGCTTGTTCTTGGGAGGCGAGCAGTACTTC.